This T cell receptor beta chain was identified in a study of cytomegalovirus exposure and HLA in healthy donors. General study results and limits: Analyses of presence and absence presupposed an approximately uniform sequencing depth across donors.

Germline V gene lookup returns CDR1 SGHAT and CDR2 FQNNGV. The CDR3 runs to 13 residues. Worth noting for this clone: Its antigen is not identified.

The PCR made use of 60 Vbeta and 13 Jbeta primers. The data were produced by immunoSEQ multiplex PCR, yet TCRdb's version contains in-frame clones alone and is incomplete. This table holds about 90,000 clones, approximately 71% found once. This TCR came from a woman aged 18-29 years in good health and CMV-seropositive. This chain links TRBV11-2 with TRBJ2-5; perhaps TRBD2 as D (5 bases). The J call may not be correct, given that the DNA end is closer to TRBJ2-7. Material: PBMCs. CDR3: CASSSGGSYEQYF. The CDR3 region has the DNA TGTGCCAGCAGTTCCGGAGGATCCTACGAGCAGTACTTC.